The 8 T cell receptor beta chains below come from one sample, sequenced in a study of T cell repertoires in cytomegalovirus infection. TCRdb called the reads again in MiXCR, with one record for every CDR3 protein. The sample has 150,000 to 200,000 distinct CDR3 sequences; roughly a sixth are singletons. The specimen was CD8+ T cells from PBMCs. These receptors came from a human donor in good health (CMV status not recorded). Some clones in this sample may be carry-over from other donors' samples.

This clonotype was detected only a few times. The chain employs TRBV19 and TRBJ1-2; no clear D gene. Between the trimmed V and J ends, which lost 10 bases and 8 bases, there was a span of 14 bases. The CDR3 loop spans 11 amino acids. Per the germline V gene, CDR1 is LNHDA and CDR2 is SQIVND (reference sequence). CDR3 DNA: TGTGCCATCCCCATCGGTTCGGGCTACACCTTC. This codes for CAIPIGSGYTF.

This clonotype appeared a few times. The chain couples TRBV20-1 to TRBJ2-1; no clear D gene. Germline loops: CDR1 DFQATT, CDR2 SNEGSKA (reference sequence). CDR3 length equals 13 residues. Trimming stripped 1 base from V and 7 bases from J, with 11 bases between. The DNA for the CDR3 is TGCAGTGCTAGAGTAAACCTGAGGAATGAGCAGTTCTTC. As protein: CSARVNLRNEQFF.

The chain employs TRBV10-3 and TRBJ1-2, with 10 bases lining up with TRBD1. The CDR3 extends over 14 amino acids. Germline values: CDR1 ENHRY, CDR2 SYGVKD. V lost 4 bases, J lost 7 bases, and 6 bases stayed unmatched. This chain's CDR3 is CAISGQGARSGYTF. The CDR3 DNA sequence: TGTGCCATCAGTGGACAGGGGGCGCGAAGTGGCTACACCTTC.

This clonotype turned up a few times. The chain couples TRBV29-1 to TRBJ2-1, with 7 bases lining up with TRBD1. The CDR3 spans 15 residues. CDR1 and CDR2 from the germline V gene are SQVTM and ANQGSEA. V lost 6 bases to trimming and J lost 5 bases; unmatched junction nucleotides: 13. CDR3 sequence (DNA): TGCAGCGTGACCGACAGGGATAAAAAGGACAATGAGCAGTTCTTC. It yields the protein CSVTDRDKKDNEQFF.

The chain links TRBV4-1 to TRBJ1-1; a possible D gene is TRBD1 (6 bases). CDR3 size: 16 residues. The germline gives CDR1 MGHRA, CDR2 YSYEKL. The ends were cut back, 0 bases at V and 0 bases at J, with 11 bases in the middle. CDR3 nucleotide sequence: TGCGCCAGCAGCCAAGATTTGGGGGACATGAACACTGAAGCTTTCTTT. It is translated as CASSQDLGDMNTEAFF.

This sequence joins TRBV7-2 and TRBJ1-1, with D hard to call. Germline CDR1 and CDR2: SGHTA and FQGNSA. The CDR3 runs 16 residues. Between the trimmed V and J ends, which lost 3 bases and 6 bases, there was a span of 20 bases. CDR3 bases: TGTGCCAGCAGCTTTTTGATAGGTGGAGTAGATCCTGAAGCTTTCTTT. Translation gives CASSFLIGGVDPEAFF.

The rearrangement joins TRBV2 to TRBJ1-1; D possibly corresponds to TRBD1 (5 bases). Deletions cut 2 bases from V and 3 bases from J, with 22 bases between. Germline V gene lookup returns CDR1 SNHLY and CDR2 FYNNEI. The CDR3 loop spans 18 amino acids. The CDR3 nucleotides are TGTGCCAGCAGTGAATGGCCCCGAGACAGTAAGCCCCACACTGAAGCTTTCTTT. The encoded protein is CASSEWPRDSKPHTEAFF.

This chain uses TRBV6-1 with TRBJ2-3; 10 bases fit TRBD2. Losses at the gene ends were 1 base for V and 5 bases for J; bases not matched to a gene: 6. CDR3 length equals 16 residues. Germline assignment: CDR1 MNHNS and CDR2 SASEGT. As DNA, the CDR3 is TGTGCCAGCAGTGAAGGGGGACTAGCGTATGAAGATACGCAGTATTTT. Translation: CASSEGGLAYEDTQYF.